A single sample gave rise to the 24 T cell receptor beta chains below, sequenced in a study of cytomegalovirus exposure and HLA in healthy donors. The table came from immunoSEQ multiplex PCR; TCRdb's copy has only in-frame clones and leaves some out. The repertoire consists of approximately 110,000 clones, with 94% occurring once and the leading ten covering approximately 1.3%. Material for sequencing was PBMCs. These receptors came from a woman younger than 35 in good health and CMV-seronegative.

This clone was detected once. This chain joins TRBV5-1 and TRBJ2-1, with 10 positions matching TRBD1. This CDR3 is 19 amino acids long. Losses at the gene ends were 6 bases for V and 3 bases for J; bases not matched to a gene: 18. The germline gives CDR1 SGHRS, CDR2 YFSETQ. In DNA, the CDR3 is TGCGCCAGCACGTTTCGAGGAAACAGCTGGACAGGGGGCTACAATGAGCAGTTCTTC. It translates to CASTFRGNSWTGGYNEQFF.

The chain employs TRBV6-6 and TRBJ2-1, with no clear D. CDR3 length: 12 residues. Trimming left V 2 bases short and J 7 bases short, with 6 bases between. In germline, CDR1 is MNHNY, CDR2 SVGAGI (reference sequence). The CDR3 DNA reads as TGTGCCAGCAGTTACGGTGAGAATGAGCAGTTCTTC. It is translated as CASSYGENEQFF.

The V and J genes are TRBV28 and TRBJ2-1, with D tentatively TRBD2 (6 bases). The V gene's germline CDR1 is MDHEN and CDR2 SYDVKM. The V end was cut by 6 bases, the J end by 5 bases, with 17 bases between. There are 15 residues in the CDR3. The CDR3 reads CASSPSSVFDNEQFF. Written as DNA, the CDR3 is TGTGCCAGCAGCCCATCTAGCGTCTTTGACAATGAGCAGTTCTTC. The complete variable domain, with remaining parts taken from reference TRBV28 and TRBJ2-1, reads DVKVTQSSRYLVKRTGEKVFLECVQDMDHENMFWYRQDPGLGLRLIYFSYDVKMKEKGDIPEGYSVSREKKERFSLILESASTNQTSMYLCASSPSSVFDNEQFFGPGTRLTVL.

The V call is TRBV7-2, the J call TRBJ1-1; tentatively, D is TRBD1 (5 bases). This CDR3 has 15 residues. Germline CDR1 and CDR2: SGHTA and FQGNSA. V lost 5 bases and J 4 bases, leaving 17 bases between the germline ends. The CDR3 DNA reads as TGTGCCAGCAGCCAACTCGGGGGGATCGGCACTGAAGCTTTCTTT. It specifies CASSQLGGIGTEAFF.

The rearrangement uses TRBV7-9 and TRBJ1-5; no firm D call. V gave up 1 base and J gave up 2 bases, with 6 bases separating them. The CDR3 is 14 residues long. CDR1 SEHNR and CDR2 FQNEAQ come from the germline V gene (reference sequence). The chain's CDR3 is CASSLDSGNQPQHF. The CDR3 DNA sequence: TGTGCCAGCAGCTTAGATAGCGGCAATCAGCCCCAGCATTTT.

The V call is TRBV6-5, the J call TRBJ2-7; 7 positions match TRBD1. V was pared by 5 bases and J by 2 bases, with 6 bases of the junction left unmatched. CDR1 is MNHEY and CDR2 is SVGAGI in the germline V gene. The CDR3 runs 14 residues. CDR3 sequence reads: CASSRETGAYEQYF. In DNA, the CDR3 is TGTGCCAGCAGTCGGGAAACAGGGGCCTACGAGCAGTACTTC.

The chain is built from TRBV28 and TRBJ2-5; 7 nucleotides align to TRBD1. Germline-derived CDR1 and CDR2 are MDHEN and SYDVKM. The CDR3 extends over 14 amino acids. With V trimmed by 3 bases and J by 4 bases, 5 bases remained unmatched. CDR3 amino acids: CASSFDRVGETQYF. The CDR3, as DNA: TGTGCCAGCAGTTTCGACAGGGTGGGAGAGACCCAGTACTTC.

The V gene is TRBV5-6, the J gene TRBJ2-7; D gene uncertain. This CDR3 region has 14 residues. Germline-derived CDR1 and CDR2 are SGHDT and YYEEEE. Trimming took 3 bases from V and 5 from J, leaving 15 bases between them. As DNA, the CDR3 is TGTGCCAGCAGCTATACGGGTCTTAGTCACGAGCAGTACTTC. This codes for CASSYTGLSHEQYF.

The V call is TRBV15, the J call TRBJ1-4; D is uncertain. V shed 3 bases and J shed 2 bases, with 22 bases lying between them. Germline V gene data show CDR1 as LNHNV and CDR2 as YYDKDF (reference sequence). This CDR3 region has 19 residues. The CDR3 loop reads CATSSVSRGKRVTNEKLFF. The CDR3 DNA reads TGTGCCACCAGCAGTGTTTCCCGGGGAAAGAGGGTGACTAATGAAAAACTGTTTTTT.

The V and J genes are TRBV18 and TRBJ1-4; D perhaps matches TRBD1 (6 bases). V was clipped by 4 bases and J by 8 bases, with 11 bases between them. The V gene's germline CDR1 is KGHSH and CDR2 LQKENI. The CDR3 covers 13 residues. CDR3 region: CASSQGTREKLFF. The DNA of the CDR3 is TGTGCCAGCTCACAGGGGACACGGGAAAAACTGTTTTTT.

The genes are TRBV9 and TRBJ2-5; the D gene is possibly TRBD2 (6 bases). Germline values: CDR1 SGDLS, CDR2 YYNGEE. V shed 0 bases and J shed 5 bases, with 11 bases lying between them. This CDR3 comprises 14 residues. CDR3 DNA sequence: TGTGCCAGCAGCGTAGACGGGGGTAAGGAGACCCAGTACTTC. This encodes CASSVDGGKETQYF. The full variable domain, in which reference TRBV9 and TRBJ2-5 provide the parts outside the CDR3, is DSGVTQTPKHLITATGQRVTLRCSPRSGDLSVYWYQQSLDQGLQFLIQYYNGEERAKGNILERFSAQQFPDLHSELNLSSLELGDSALYFCASSVDGGKETQYFGPGTRLLVL.

This chain links TRBV27 with TRBJ2-1; no clear D. The CDR3 totals 12 residues. V was shortened by 3 bases and J by 7 bases, with 7 bases between the two germline ends. CDR1 and CDR2 from the germline V gene are MNHEY and SMNVEV (reference sequence). The DNA for the CDR3 is TGTGCCAGCAGTTTTCCCGGGAATGAGCAGTTCTTC. It encodes CASSFPGNEQFF.

The V and J genes are TRBV30 and TRBJ1-5, with 11 nucleotides matching TRBD1. With 0 bases clipped from V and 4 bases from J, the junction kept 2 bases outside the gene matches. CDR1 and CDR2 (germline): GTSNPN, SVGIG (reference sequence). This CDR3 is built from 15 residues. For the CDR3, the DNA is TGTGCCTGGAGTGTGAGGGACAGGGGGAATCAGCCCCAGCATTTT. Translating it yields CAWSVRDRGNQPQHF.

This chain links TRBV10-3 with TRBJ2-7; 7 nucleotides agree with TRBD1. CDR3 length equals 13 residues. The germline CDR1 and CDR2 sequences are ENHRY and SYGVKD. V dropped 4 bases and J dropped 5; count of bases not matched to a gene: 5. Here the CDR3 DNA reads TGTGCCATCAGTGGTGACAGGGTGGACGAGCAGTACTTC. It yields the protein CAISGDRVDEQYF.

V and J are TRBV28 and TRBJ1-1; 9 nucleotides align to TRBD1. Trimming at V came to 5 bases and at J to 5 bases, leaving 12 bases not matched to a gene. There are 16 residues in the CDR3. Germline V CDR1 and CDR2: MDHEN, SYDVKM. The CDR3 loop reads CASSTSGQGSRTEAFF. CDR3 DNA: TGTGCCAGCAGTACCTCGGGACAGGGATCGAGGACTGAAGCTTTCTTT.

The chain recombines TRBV7-6 with TRBJ1-6, with 10 bases identical to TRBD1. The CDR3 has 14 residues. With 4 bases clipped from V and 10 bases from J, the junction kept 4 bases outside the gene matches. CDR1 is SGHVS, CDR2 FNYEAQ, per germline. The CDR3 sequence is CASSSTGGESPLHF. CDR3 bases: TGTGCCAGCAGCTCGACAGGGGGCGAGTCACCCCTCCACTTT.

CDR3 protein: CAWGPRGDQPQHF. CDR3 coding DNA: TGTGCCTGGGGCCCACGCGGGGATCAGCCCCAGCATTTT. This chain uses TRBV30 with TRBJ1-5; D is undetermined. CDR3 size: 13 residues. The germline V gene has CDR1 GTSNPN and CDR2 SVGIG (reference sequence). V dropped 5 bases and J dropped 5 bases, with 13 bases sitting between them.

The genes are TRBV5-8 and TRBJ1-3; tentative D call: TRBD1 (6 bases). Germline loops: CDR1 SGHTS, CDR2 YDEGEE. CDR3 size: 16 residues. The V and J ends lost 0 bases and 7 bases respectively, with 17 bases between them. This CDR3 reads CASSLGSDRNGNTIYF. The CDR3 bases are TGTGCCAGCAGCTTGGGTTCCGACAGGAACGGGAACACCATATATTTT.

V gene TRBV5-4 combines with J gene TRBJ2-7; D not certain. The germline gives CDR1 SGHNT, CDR2 YYREEE (reference sequence). Trimming removed 4 bases from V and 4 bases from J, with 15 bases in between. The CDR3 contains 14 residues. The CDR3, as DNA: TGTGCCAGCAGCCGCGCAGGCCGTGAGTACGAGCAGTACTTC. Its translation: CASSRAGREYEQYF.

This clone showed up just once. This rearrangement joins TRBV13 to TRBJ2-1; the D gene is possibly TRBD1 (6 bases). V was clipped by 5 bases and J by 4 bases, with 21 bases between them. This CDR3 contains 17 residues. Germline V gene data show CDR1 as PRHDT and CDR2 as FYEKMQ (reference sequence). CDR3 sequence reads: CASSKGGWAQGYNEQFF. DNA for the CDR3: TGTGCCAGCAGCAAAGGAGGTTGGGCCCAGGGGTACAATGAGCAGTTCTTC.

The V and J genes are TRBV14 and TRBJ1-2; D not resolved. Trimming left V 0 bases short and J 4 bases short, with 15 bases between. Germline V gives CDR1 SGHDN, CDR2 FVKESK. CDR3 size: 16 residues. The CDR3 is CASSQEGSGISYGYTF. CDR3 sequence (DNA): TGTGCCAGCAGCCAAGAAGGAAGCGGGATTAGCTATGGCTACACCTTC.

The CDR3 nucleotides read TGTGCCAGTAGTCAGGGGCTAGCGGGTACCAATGAGCAGTTCTTC. Translation: CASSQGLAGTNEQFF. The V gene is TRBV19, the J gene TRBJ2-1; TRBD2 matches 8 bases. The CDR3 is 15 residues long. Germline V lookup: CDR1 LNHDA, CDR2 SQIVND (reference sequence). Unmatched junction bases numbered 9, after V lost 5 bases and J lost 6 bases. The whole variable domain, remainder taken from reference TRBV19 and TRBJ2-1, is DGGITQSPKYLFRKEGQNVTLSCEQNLNHDAMYWYRQDPGQGLRLIYYSQIVNDFQKGDIAEGYSVSREKKESFPLTVTSAQKNPTAFYLCASSQGLAGTNEQFFGPGTRLTVL.

This rearrangement joins TRBV6-6 to TRBJ1-4; TRBD1 aligns across 8 bases. Germline assignment: CDR1 MNHNY and CDR2 SVGAGI (reference sequence). The trim removed 5 bases at V and 4 bases at J, leaving 6 bases unmatched. CDR3 length equals 15 residues. The CDR3: CASSPQGANNEKLFF. The CDR3 DNA reads TGTGCCAGCAGTCCGCAGGGGGCGAATAATGAAAAACTGTTTTTT.

The chain employs TRBV6-1 and TRBJ1-5; no definite D call. CDR3 length: 13 amino acids. Trimming cost V 6 bases and J 0 bases, with 6 bases left between them. Germline lookup yields CDR1 MNHNS and CDR2 SASEGT. The CDR3 protein is CASSRNSNQPQHF. The DNA for the CDR3 is TGTGCCAGCAGCCGTAATAGCAATCAGCCCCAGCATTTT.